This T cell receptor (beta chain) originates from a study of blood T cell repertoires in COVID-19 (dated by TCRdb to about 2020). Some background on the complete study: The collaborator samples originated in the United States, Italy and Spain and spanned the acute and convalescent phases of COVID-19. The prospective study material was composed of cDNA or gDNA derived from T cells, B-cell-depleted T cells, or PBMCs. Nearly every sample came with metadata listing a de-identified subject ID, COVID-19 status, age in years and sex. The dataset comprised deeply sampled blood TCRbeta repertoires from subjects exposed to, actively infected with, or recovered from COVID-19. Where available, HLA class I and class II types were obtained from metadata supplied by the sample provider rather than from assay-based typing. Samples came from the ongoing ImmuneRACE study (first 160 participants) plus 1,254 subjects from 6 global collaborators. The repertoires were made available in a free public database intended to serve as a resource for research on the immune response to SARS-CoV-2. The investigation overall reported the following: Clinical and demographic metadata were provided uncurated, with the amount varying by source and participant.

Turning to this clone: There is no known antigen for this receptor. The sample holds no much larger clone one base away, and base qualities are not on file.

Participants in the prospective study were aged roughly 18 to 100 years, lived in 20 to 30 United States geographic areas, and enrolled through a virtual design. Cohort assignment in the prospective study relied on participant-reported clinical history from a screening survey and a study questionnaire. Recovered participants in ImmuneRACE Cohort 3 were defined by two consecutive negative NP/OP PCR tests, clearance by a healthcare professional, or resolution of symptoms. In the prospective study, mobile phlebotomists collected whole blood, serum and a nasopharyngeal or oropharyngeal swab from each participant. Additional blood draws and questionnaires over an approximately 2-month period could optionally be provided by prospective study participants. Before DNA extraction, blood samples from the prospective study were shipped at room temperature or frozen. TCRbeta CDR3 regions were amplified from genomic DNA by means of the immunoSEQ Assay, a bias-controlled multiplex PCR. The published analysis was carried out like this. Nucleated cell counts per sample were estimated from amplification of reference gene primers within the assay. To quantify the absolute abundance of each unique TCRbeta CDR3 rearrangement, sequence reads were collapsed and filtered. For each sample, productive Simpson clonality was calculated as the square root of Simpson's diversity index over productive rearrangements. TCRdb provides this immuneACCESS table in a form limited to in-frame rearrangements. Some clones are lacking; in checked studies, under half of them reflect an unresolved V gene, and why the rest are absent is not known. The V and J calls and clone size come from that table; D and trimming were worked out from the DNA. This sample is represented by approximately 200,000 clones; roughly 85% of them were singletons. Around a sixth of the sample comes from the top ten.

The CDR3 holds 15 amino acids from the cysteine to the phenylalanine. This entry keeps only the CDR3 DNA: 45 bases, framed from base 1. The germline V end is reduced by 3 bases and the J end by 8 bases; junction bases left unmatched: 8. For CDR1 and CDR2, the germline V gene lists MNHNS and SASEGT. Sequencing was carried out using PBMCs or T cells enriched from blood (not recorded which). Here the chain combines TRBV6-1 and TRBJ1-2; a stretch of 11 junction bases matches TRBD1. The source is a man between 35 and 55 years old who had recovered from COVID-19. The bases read TGTGCCAGCAGTGAGGGGACAGGGGGAAGGGAAGGCTACACCTTC. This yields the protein CASSEGTGGREGYTF.